The rows below give T cell receptor beta chains drawn from one sample of a study of blood T cell repertoires in COVID-19. The protocol was immunoSEQ multiplex PCR, while the TCRdb copy is restricted to in-frame clones and leaves out a portion. The sample includes roughly 400,000 clones, around 90% of them seen just once. Material: PBMCs or T cells enriched from blood (not recorded which). These receptors were collected from a man aged 18 to 29 who had recovered from COVID-19. Both conserved end residues are part of each CDR3. A D gene is named only where the DNA matches it firmly. Not all rows give a size; the values are once, few, many and, for expanded clones, a class.

clone_size,j_call,d_call,v_call,cdr3_aa,cdr3_nt
NA,TRBJ1-3,NA,TRBV6-5,CASSYDRSGNTIYF,TGTGCCAGCAGTTACGACAGGTCTGGAAACACCATATATTTT
NA,TRBJ1-1,NA,TRBV14,CASSQVGRGLNTEAFF,TGTGCCAGCAGCCAAGTCGGGAGGGGGTTGAATACTGAAGCTTTCTTT
NA,TRBJ2-7,TRBD1,TRBV28,CASSLANLGTGAYEQYF,TGTGCCAGCAGTTTGGCCAACCTCGGGACAGGGGCCTACGAGCAGTACTTC
once,TRBJ1-4,TRBD1,TRBV28,CASSSGGTANEKLFF,TGTGCCAGCAGTTCTGGTGGGACAGCAAATGAAAAACTGTTTTTT
NA,TRBJ1-2,NA,TRBV7-6,CASSLESGGYGYTF,TGTGCCAGCAGCTTAGAATCGGGGGGCTATGGCTACACCTTC
NA,TRBJ1-1,TRBD1,TRBV18,CASSPLSGQDGAFF,TGTGCCAGCTCTCCATTGTCCGGACAGGACGGGGCTTTCTTT
NA,TRBJ2-7,TRBD2,TRBV28,CASSLGLYEQYF,TGTGCCAGCAGTTTGGGACTATACGAGCAGTACTTC
NA,TRBJ2-1,NA,TRBV2,CASSEVQGYNEQFF,TGTGCCAGCAGTGAAGTCCAGGGGTACAATGAGCAGTTCTTC
NA,TRBJ1-5,NA,TRBV2,CASNDFSNQPQHF,TGTGCCAGCAATGACTTTAGCAATCAGCCCCAGCATTTT
NA,TRBJ1-5,NA,TRBV28,CASSNSGIQPQHF,TGTGCCAGCAGTAATTCGGGGATTCAGCCCCAGCATTTT
NA,TRBJ1-1,NA,TRBV14,CASSQVGTEAFF,TGTGCCAGCAGCCAAGTCGGCACTGAAGCTTTCTTT
NA,TRBJ2-3,NA,TRBV6-5,CASRGGATDTQYF,TGTGCCAGCAGAGGGGGGGCCACAGATACGCAGTATTTT
once,TRBJ2-3,NA,TRBV10-3,CAISESRGHTDTQYF,TGTGCCATCAGTGAGTCCAGGGGCCACACAGATACGCAGTATTTT
NA,TRBJ2-1,NA,TRBV28,CASHTGYDYNEQFF,TGTGCCAGCCATACAGGGTATGATTACAATGAGCAGTTCTTC
few,TRBJ1-2,TRBD1,TRBV28,CASSHRDRPTYGYTF,TGTGCCAGCAGCCACCGGGACAGACCTACTTATGGCTACACCTTC
NA,TRBJ1-6,TRBD1,TRBV18,CASSPLQGADSPLHF,TGTGCCAGCTCACCATTACAGGGGGCCGATTCACCCCTCCACTTT
many,TRBJ2-7,NA,TRBV4-2,CASSHWGAEQYF,TGTGCCAGCAGCCACTGGGGAGCCGAGCAGTACTTC
once,TRBJ1-1,NA,TRBV7-9,CASSYGRGNTEAFF,TGTGCCAGCAGCTACGGACGGGGGAACACTGAAGCTTTCTTT
NA,TRBJ1-5,NA,TRBV12-5,CASGAGLHQPQHF,TGTGCTAGTGGCGCGGGGTTACATCAGCCCCAGCATTTT
NA,TRBJ1-6,TRBD1,TRBV3-1/TRBV3-2,CASSQVGPRGPPLHF,TGTGCCAGCAGCCAAGTAGGCCCCAGGGGGCCACCCCTCCACTTT
few,TRBJ1-2,TRBD1,TRBV24-1,CATSQSGGWDGYTF,TGTGCCACCAGTCAGTCAGGGGGCTGGGATGGCTACACCTTC
NA,TRBJ2-5,TRBD2,TRBV7-2,CASSHGAWSGGQETQYF,TGTGCCAGCAGCCATGGGGCCTGGTCGGGGGGACAAGAGACCCAGTACTTC
NA,TRBJ2-1,TRBD2,TRBV6-5,CASSSGGRYNEQFF,TGTGCCAGCAGTAGCGGGGGCCGATACAATGAGCAGTTCTTC
NA,TRBJ1-1,NA,TRBV7-3,CASSLDRASEAFF,TGTGCCAGCAGCTTGGACAGAGCCAGTGAAGCTTTCTTT
NA,TRBJ1-4,NA,TRBV27,CASPGQLRDEKLFF,TGTGCCAGTCCGGGACAACTCAGGGATGAAAAACTGTTTTTT
NA,TRBJ1-2,NA,TRBV2,CASSGGDGYTF,TGTGCCAGCAGCGGAGGGGATGGCTACACCTTC
NA,TRBJ2-3,TRBD2,TRBV9,CASSARLAAATDTQYF,TGTGCCAGCAGCGCGCGACTAGCGGCAGCCACAGATACGCAGTATTTT
NA,TRBJ1-6,TRBD1,TRBV3-1/TRBV3-2,CASSRQGQRTLHF,TGTGCCAGCAGCCGACAGGGGCAGAGGACCCTCCACTTT
NA,TRBJ2-5,NA,TRBV7-2,CASSPGVIRSEETQYF,TGTGCCAGCAGCCCCGGGGTCATCAGGTCGGAAGAGACCCAGTACTTC
NA,TRBJ2-2,NA,TRBV3-1/TRBV3-2,CASSQGLSDYPRFTGELFF,TGTGCCAGCAGCCAAGGGCTGTCGGACTACCCCCGGTTTACCGGGGAGCTGTTTTTT
NA,TRBJ1-2,TRBD1,TRBV25-1,CASSDLIVGQVYGYTF,TGTGCCAGCAGTGACCTTATCGTAGGACAGGTCTATGGCTACACCTTC
once,TRBJ1-5,NA,TRBV5-8,CASSLIYNQPQHF,TGTGCCAGCAGCTTGATATACAATCAGCCCCAGCATTTT
NA,TRBJ2-3,TRBD1,TRBV18,CASASRLTGALTPSTDTQYF,TGTGCCAGCGCGTCCCGTCTCACAGGGGCCCTTACTCCTTCCACAGATACGCAGTATTTT
NA,TRBJ2-7,TRBD1,TRBV9,CASSVTGDSYEQYF,TGTGCCAGCAGCGTGACAGGGGACTCCTACGAGCAGTACTTC
NA,TRBJ1-1,NA,TRBV6-6,CASSYSSQGNQEAFF,TGTGCCAGCAGTTACTCGAGCCAGGGGAATCAGGAAGCTTTCTTT
NA,TRBJ1-6,NA,TRBV7-2,CASSIIPAGANSPLHF,TGTGCCAGCAGCATAATCCCTGCAGGGGCTAATTCACCCCTCCACTTT
NA,TRBJ1-6,NA,TRBV5-1,CASSLGGSYSPLHF,TGCGCCAGCAGCTTGGGGGGCTCCTATTCACCCCTCCACTTT
NA,TRBJ2-7,TRBD2,TRBV28,CASSLRPGGKYF,TGTGCCAGCAGTCTGCGTCCGGGAGGGAAGTACTTC
NA,TRBJ1-1,NA,TRBV7-9,CASSMGRTIMNTEAFF,TGTGCCAGCAGCATGGGGCGGACAATTATGAACACTGAAGCTTTCTTT
NA,TRBJ2-2,TRBD1,TRBV30,CAWRRGQYTGELFF,TGTGCCTGGAGAAGGGGACAGTACACCGGGGAGCTGTTTTTT
NA,TRBJ1-1,NA,TRBV29-1,CSVEGTVNTEAFF,TGCAGCGTTGAAGGGACAGTGAACACTGAAGCTTTCTTT
NA,TRBJ2-7,NA,TRBV15,CATKNGVLGDEQYF,TGTGCCACGAAGAACGGTGTGTTGGGCGACGAGCAGTACTTC
NA,TRBJ1-2,TRBD1,TRBV27,CASMTGDYGYTF,TGTGCCAGCATGACAGGGGACTATGGCTACACCTTC
NA,TRBJ2-7,NA,TRBV27,CASSLGGPRTYEQYF,TGTGCCAGCAGTTTAGGGGGCCCGAGGACCTACGAGCAGTACTTC
NA,TRBJ1-5,TRBD1,TRBV2,CASSTDRAQPQHF,TGTGCCAGCAGTACGGACAGGGCTCAGCCCCAGCATTTT
NA,TRBJ2-5,NA,TRBV9,CASSKGVANQETQYF,TGTGCCAGCAGTAAAGGAGTAGCGAACCAAGAGACCCAGTACTTC
once,TRBJ1-2,NA,TRBV28,CASSQTTYGYTF,TGTGCCAGCAGTCAGACTACCTATGGCTACACCTTC
NA,TRBJ1-2,NA,TRBV6-5,CASRLEVFGYTF,TGTGCCAGCAGGTTGGAGGTTTTTGGCTACACCTTC
NA,TRBJ2-7,TRBD1,TRBV6-5,CASIRQGRTYEQYF,TGTGCCAGTATCCGACAGGGGAGGACCTACGAGCAGTACTTC
NA,TRBJ1-4,NA,TRBV7-8,CASSLEAGVSNEKLFF,TGTGCCAGCAGCTTAGAGGCGGGGGTATCGAATGAAAAACTGTTTTTT